The 7 T cell receptor beta chains listed next were all sequenced from one sample in a study of T-cell memory formation after mild COVID-19. In TCRdb, the 5' RACE reads were re-called with MiXCR into one record per CDR3 protein. The table has roughly 240,000 distinct CDR3 sequences, about 16% seen once. Sequenced material: PBMCs or a T cell subset sorted from them (not recorded which). These receptors were obtained from an adult woman who had mild COVID-19 (a few samples of this study predate the infection). Cell type and time point are not known.

The chain is built from TRBV4-1 and TRBJ1-2, with 9 nucleotides matching TRBD1. The CDR3 sequence is 14 residues long. Germline V gene data show CDR1 as MGHRA and CDR2 as YSYEKL. V was clipped by 1 base and J by 4 bases; unmatched bases: 1. The CDR3 loop reads CASSQVGQGYGYTF. In DNA form, the CDR3 reads TGCGCCAGCAGCCAAGTGGGACAGGGCTATGGCTACACCTTC.

This clonotype was found a few times. This rearrangement joins TRBV10-3 to TRBJ2-4; 10 bases are shared with TRBD2. The CDR3 runs to 16 residues. CDR1 ENHRY and CDR2 SYGVKD come from the germline V gene. V was clipped by 5 bases and J by 1 base; unmatched bases: 5. CDR3 DNA: TGTGCCATCAGTAGCGGGGGGGCCGAGGCCAAAAACATTCAGTACTTC. Translated, it gives CAISSGGAEAKNIQYF.

This chain joins TRBV7-9 and TRBJ1-5, with 8 bases fitting TRBD1. Germline V gene sequence: CDR1 SEHNR, CDR2 FQNEAQ (reference sequence). V dropped 4 bases and J dropped 4; count of bases not matched to a gene: 9. The CDR3 has 16 residues. This CDR3 is CASSSTDREGNQPQHF. The CDR3 nucleotides read TGTGCCAGCAGCTCAACGGACAGGGAAGGGAATCAGCCCCAGCATTTT.

This clonotype was seen only a few times. The chain links TRBV6-2 or TRBV6-3 to TRBJ2-5; 10 bases align to TRBD2. This CDR3 spans 13 amino acids. Germline-derived CDR1 and CDR2 are MNHEY and SVGEGT. Losses at the gene ends were 10 bases for V and 4 bases for J; bases not matched to a gene: 6. The CDR3 DNA reads TGTGCCACTAGCGGGAGAGTCGGAGAGACCCAGTACTTC. Translated, it gives CATSGRVGETQYF.

The rearrangement joins TRBV7-9 to TRBJ1-1; 10 bases map to TRBD1. Unmatched junction bases numbered 4, after V lost 5 bases and J lost 4 bases. Germline CDR1 and CDR2: SEHNR and FQNEAQ (reference sequence). The CDR3 runs to 14 residues. CDR3 coding DNA: TGTGCCAGCAGCAGACAGGGGGCGAGCACTGAAGCTTTCTTT. It yields the protein CASSRQGASTEAFF.

V is TRBV5-1 and J is TRBJ2-7; D is possibly TRBD2 (6 bases). This CDR3 is 15 amino acids long. V dropped 2 bases and J dropped 4 bases, with 16 bases sitting between them. The germline gives CDR1 SGHRS, CDR2 YFSETQ. CDR3 sequence: CASSFSPGDGYEQYF. DNA of the CDR3: TGCGCCAGCAGCTTTTCGCCGGGAGACGGGTACGAGCAGTACTTC.

The rearrangement links TRBV29-1 to TRBJ2-3, with D perhaps TRBD1 or TRBD2 (6 bases each). The CDR3 has 12 amino acids. Trimming took off 7 bases at V and 4 bases at J, with 12 bases between the two ends. CDR1 is SQVTM, CDR2 ANQGSEA, per germline. Written as DNA, the CDR3 is TGCAGCGCCCAAAGGGGGGCAGATACGCAGTATTTT. Translated, it gives CSAQRGADTQYF.